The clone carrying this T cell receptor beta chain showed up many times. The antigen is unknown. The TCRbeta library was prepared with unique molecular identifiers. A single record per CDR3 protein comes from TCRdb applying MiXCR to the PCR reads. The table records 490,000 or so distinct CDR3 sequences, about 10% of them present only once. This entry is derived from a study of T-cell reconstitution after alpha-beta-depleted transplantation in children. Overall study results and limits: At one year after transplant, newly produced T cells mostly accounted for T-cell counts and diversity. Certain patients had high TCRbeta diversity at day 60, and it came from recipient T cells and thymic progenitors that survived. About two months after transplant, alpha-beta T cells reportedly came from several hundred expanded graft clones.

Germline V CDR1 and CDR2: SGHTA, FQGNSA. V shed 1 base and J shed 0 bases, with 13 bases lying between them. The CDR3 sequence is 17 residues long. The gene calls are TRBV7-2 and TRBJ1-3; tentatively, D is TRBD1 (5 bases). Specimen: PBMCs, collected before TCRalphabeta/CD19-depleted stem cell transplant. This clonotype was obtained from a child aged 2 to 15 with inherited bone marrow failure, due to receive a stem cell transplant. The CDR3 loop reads CASSLGWGRSSGNTIYF. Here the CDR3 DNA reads TGTGCCAGCAGCTTAGGTTGGGGACGGAGCTCTGGAAACACCATATATTTT.